The clone carrying this TCR beta chain was counted only a few times. Using immunoSEQ multiplex PCR, the repertoire was profiled, and TCRdb retains in-frame clones only, with some absent. Of about 130,000 clones in the sample, approximately 81% are singletons; the top ten hold about 8.4%. This entry comes from a study of blood T cell repertoires in COVID-19. About the study: Whether acute or convalescent, the COVID-19 samples came from the United States, Italy and Spain. PBMCs, B-cell-depleted T cells, or T cells were the source of the cDNA or gDNA that made up the material.

This CDR3 is built from 15 residues. With 4 bases clipped from V and 4 bases from J, the junction kept 6 bases outside the gene matches. In germline, CDR1 is SNHLY, CDR2 FYNNEI. The chain joins TRBV2 to TRBJ1-3; TRBD1 agrees at 8 bases. The sequence derives from a woman aged 60 to 75 with active or convalescent COVID-19. Sequenced sample: peripheral blood. In nucleotides, the CDR3 is TGTGCCAGCAGTGGGGCGACAGGGGCAGGAAACACCATATATTTT. Translation: CASSGATGAGNTIYF.